This is a list of T cell receptor beta chains from one sample in a study of T cell repertoires in cytomegalovirus infection. The antigens these receptors bind are not known. TCRdb processed the reads anew with MiXCR; each CDR3 protein has one entry. This table holds about a million distinct CDR3 sequences, about a third found once. Sequencing was performed on cultured CD8+ T cells from PBMCs, taken from culture after CMV antigen stimulation. The receptors originated from a human donor in good health (CMV status not recorded). Some clones in this sample may be carry-over from other donors' samples. CDR3s include the opening cysteine and the closing phenylalanine or tryptophan. Fields, in order: V gene, J gene, CDR3 protein.

TRBV28	TRBJ1-1	CASSSMGMGTEAFF
TRBV20-1	TRBJ2-7	CSAPYRLSSYEQYF
TRBV12-3/TRBV12-4	TRBJ2-2	CASSSDTPNTGELFF
TRBV12-3/TRBV12-4	TRBJ1-5	CASSFPRQPQHF
TRBV20-1	TRBJ2-7	CSARDLIAGVAYEQYF
TRBV6-1	TRBJ1-1	CASSTGGVGTEAFF
TRBV12-3/TRBV12-4	TRBJ1-1	CASSLVEDPEAFF
TRBV12-3/TRBV12-4	TRBJ1-5	CASSLYGDSNQPQHF
TRBV6-2/TRBV6-3	TRBJ1-2	CASSYGTASVDGYTF
TRBV6-2/TRBV6-3	TRBJ2-1	CASNLAAYNEQFF
TRBV18	TRBJ2-3	CASSPWVESTDTQYF
TRBV7-6	TRBJ2-2	CASSLDPVTGGTGELFF
TRBV6-5	TRBJ1-1	CASKIRTVGEAFF